The next 30 T cell receptor beta chains were all read from a single sample in a study of T cells in Graves' hyperthyroidism and ophthalmopathy. RNA transcripts yielded amplified TCR beta CDR3 regions. Using the HTBI primer set, a first-round RT-PCR was run on the TCR CDR3. A single record per CDR3 protein comes from TCRdb applying MiXCR to the multiplex PCR reads. The sample contains under 350,000 distinct CDR3 sequences, around 23% of which appear only once. Material for sequencing was blood. These receptors came from a woman between 50 and 59 years old with Graves' hyperthyroidism.

This clonotype has at least ten counts. In DNA form, the CDR3 reads TGTGCCAGCAGCCAAGGTACGGGGGGCCACACTGAAGCTTTCTTT. Encoded protein: CASSQGTGGHTEAFF. The chain links TRBV3-1 to TRBJ1-1; a possible D gene is TRBD1 (6 bases). The germline V gene encodes CDR1 LGHDT and CDR2 YNNKEL (reference sequence). Trimming took 1 base from V and 3 from J, leaving 12 bases between them. The CDR3 length is 15 residues.

CDR3 in amino acids: CSARQGVDYQPQHF. Written as DNA, the CDR3 is TGCAGTGCTAGACAGGGGGTAGATTATCAGCCCCAGCATTTT. V usage is TRBV20-1 and J usage is TRBJ1-5, with 7 bases aligning to TRBD1. Germline values: CDR1 DFQATT, CDR2 SNEGSKA (reference sequence). V shed 2 bases and J 5 bases; nucleotides not matched to a gene: 6. CDR3 length equals 14 residues.

This clonotype was recorded at least ten times. The chain carries TRBV11-1 and TRBJ2-1, with D unresolved. The germline CDR1 and CDR2 sequences are SGHAT and FQDESV (reference sequence). The V and J ends lost 4 bases and 2 bases respectively, with 9 bases between them. CDR3 length: 14 amino acids. The CDR3 loop is CASSSGGTYNEQFF. The CDR3 DNA is TGTGCCAGCAGCTCCGGTGGAACCTACAATGAGCAGTTCTTC.

Comment on this clonotype: Being one base from a much bigger clone, this may be a read error. The genes are TRBV7-9 and TRBJ2-5, with unresolved D. CDR3 size: 12 residues. The germline V gene encodes CDR1 SEHNR and CDR2 FQNEAQ (reference sequence). CDR3 loop: CANSLGLGTQYF. The CDR3 bases are TGTGCCAACAGCTTAGGCCTTGGGACCCAGTACTTC.

The chain recombines TRBV12-5 with TRBJ1-5; maybe TRBD1 (5 bases). V dropped 0 bases and J dropped 3 bases, with 21 bases sitting between them. Germline values: CDR1 LGHNT, CDR2 FRNRAP. This CDR3 comprises 19 residues. Here the CDR3 DNA reads TGTGCTAGTGGTTTGGTAGTTAGTTCCAGGGTCGGGCCCAATCAGCCCCAGCATTTT. Its protein product is CASGLVVSSRVGPNQPQHF.

This clonotype was seen only a few times. The rearrangement joins TRBV20-1 to TRBJ2-1, with 11 bases that match TRBD2. Germline V lookup: CDR1 DFQATT, CDR2 SNEGSKA (reference sequence). The CDR3 runs to 16 residues. The V segment lost 4 bases and the J segment 7 bases; nucleotides outside the gene matches: 12. The CDR3 bases are TGCAGTGCTATCCTCCTACTAGCGGGAGTGACGAATGAGCAGTTCTTC. Translated: CSAILLLAGVTNEQFF.

CDR3 sequence reads: CSVSRPPGTSTDTQYF. Here the CDR3 DNA reads TGCAGCGTTTCTAGGCCTCCGGGGACTAGCACAGATACGCAGTATTTT. This chain connects TRBV29-1 to TRBJ2-3, with a tentative D call TRBD2 (6 bases). Trimming stripped 5 bases from V and 0 bases from J, with 18 bases between. Germline V gene lookup returns CDR1 SQVTM and CDR2 ANQGSEA. The CDR3 spans 16 residues.

This clonotype was counted ten times or more. The chain links TRBV7-9 to TRBJ2-3; 11 nucleotides align to TRBD2. Trimming cost V 2 bases and J 5 bases; bases outside gene matches: 6. The CDR3 covers 16 residues. The V gene's germline CDR1 is SEHNR and CDR2 FQNEAQ (reference sequence). The CDR3 reads CASSLLASGGRDTQYF. The CDR3 DNA sequence: TGTGCCAGCAGCTTACTTGCTAGCGGGGGGAGAGATACGCAGTATTTT.

This clonotype was seen many times. The chain employs TRBV6-1 and TRBJ1-5; possible D gene TRBD1, 6 bases. CDR3 length: 15 amino acids. With 6 bases removed from V and 4 bases from J, the gap between germline ends came to 16 bases. Germline V gene sequence: CDR1 MNHNS, CDR2 SASEGT. CDR3 protein: CASSRGGADNQPQHF. The CDR3 DNA reads TGTGCCAGCAGCAGAGGGGGGGCGGATAATCAGCCCCAGCATTTT.

This clonotype was observed a single time. The rearrangement uses TRBV7-3 and TRBJ2-5; 15 nucleotides line up with TRBD2. Germline CDR1 SGHTA, CDR2 FQGTGA. Trimming removed 6 bases from V and 4 bases from J; junction bases left unmatched: 6. There are 16 residues in the CDR3. The CDR3 region is CASSPGLAGGVETQYF. CDR3 nucleotides: TGTGCCAGCAGTCCTGGACTAGCGGGGGGGGTAGAGACCCAGTACTTC.

This clonotype was detected ten times or more. The chain carries TRBV6-5 and TRBJ2-3; TRBD1 aligns across 7 bases. Losses at the gene ends were 2 bases for V and 5 bases for J; bases not matched to a gene: 4. The germline gives CDR1 MNHEY, CDR2 SVGAGI. This CDR3 is 14 amino acids long. CDR3 region: CASSYDRAKDTQYF. CDR3 bases: TGTGCCAGCAGTTACGACAGGGCGAAAGATACGCAGTATTTT.

This clonotype showed up many times. The genes are TRBV6-1 and TRBJ2-1; 8 bases align to TRBD1. Unmatched junction bases numbered 12, after V lost 8 bases and J lost 9 bases. Per germline, CDR1 MNHNS and CDR2 SASEGT. This CDR3 has 14 residues. This CDR3 reads CASSGQGKTSEQFF. DNA for the CDR3: TGTGCCAGCTCCGGACAGGGAAAGACGAGTGAGCAGTTCTTC.

In its sample, this clonotype was seen many times. The chain carries TRBV2 and TRBJ2-7; 8 bases match TRBD2. Germline V gene data show CDR1 as SNHLY and CDR2 as FYNNEI. Trimming cost V 2 bases and J 4 bases; bases outside gene matches: 4. The CDR3 is 14 residues long. In DNA form, the CDR3 reads TGTGCCAGCAGTGAACCGGGCGGGAGGTACGAGCAGTACTTC. This gives the protein CASSEPGGRYEQYF. Variable domain in full (rest from reference TRBV2 and TRBJ2-7): EPEVTQTPSHQVTQMGQEVILRCVPISNHLYFYWYRQILGQKVEFLVSFYNNEISEKSEIFDDQFSVERPDGSNFTLKIRSTKLEDSAMYFCASSEPGGRYEQYFGPGTRLTVT.

This clonotype was observed at least ten times. The chain employs TRBV10-3 and TRBJ2-1, with D perhaps matching TRBD1 (6 bases). The CDR3 runs to 16 residues. V was clipped by 6 bases and J by 0 bases, with 15 bases between them. The germline V gene has CDR1 ENHRY and CDR2 SYGVKD. The CDR3 loop is CAISRLQDSSYNEQFF. In nucleotides, the CDR3 is TGTGCCATCAGCCGCCTTCAGGACAGCTCCTACAATGAGCAGTTCTTC.

This chain uses TRBV5-1 with TRBJ2-5; D is perhaps TRBD1 (5 bases). With 1 base removed from V and 5 bases from J, the gap between germline ends came to 15 bases. The CDR3 spans 15 residues. Germline loops: CDR1 SGHRS, CDR2 YFSETQ. The CDR3 here is CASSLLAQGTETQYF. CDR3 DNA: TGCGCCAGCAGCTTGTTGGCCCAGGGAACGGAGACCCAGTACTTC.

The J gene is TRBJ1-1, the V gene TRBV18; D call uncertain. V was clipped by 1 base and J by 4 bases, with 13 bases between them. The CDR3 has 15 residues. Germline V lookup: CDR1 KGHSH, CDR2 LQKENI. CDR3 nucleotide sequence: TGTGCCAGCTCACCACGGAGGGAAGCGGGCACTGAAGCTTTCTTT. It codes for CASSPRREAGTEAFF.

V usage is TRBV28 and J usage is TRBJ2-7; possibly TRBD2 for D (6 bases). Trimming removed 5 bases from V and 4 bases from J, with 18 bases in between. Germline CDR1 MDHEN, CDR2 SYDVKM. The CDR3 has 15 amino acids. CDR3 region: CASSDTGNAGYEQYF. As DNA, the CDR3 is TGTGCCAGCAGTGATACCGGGAACGCGGGATACGAGCAGTACTTC.

As to this clonotype: A read error may produce the germline difference seen at one junction end. The genes are TRBV4-1 and TRBJ1-1, with no clear D. Germline CDR1 reads MGHRA; CDR2 reads YSYEKL. The CDR3 consists of 11 residues. The CDR3 loop reads CANSQEGAAFF. As DNA, the CDR3 is TGCGCCAACAGCCAAGAGGGAGCGGCTTTCTTT.

This clonotype was picked up a small number of times. The J gene is TRBJ1-6, the V gene TRBV10-3; no clear D. CDR1 is ENHRY, CDR2 SYGVKD, per germline. The CDR3 runs to 15 residues. The V gene lost 7 bases and the J gene lost 8 bases, with 18 bases spanning the gap. CDR3 protein: CAIKNQALRDSPLHF. CDR3 nucleotide sequence: TGTGCCATCAAAAATCAGGCCTTAAGGGATTCACCCCTCCACTTT.

This clonotype was seen a few times. The chain carries TRBV20-1 and TRBJ1-1; D call uncertain. Trimming took off 0 bases at V and 1 base at J, with 15 bases between the two ends. This CDR3 region has 16 residues. CDR1 DFQATT and CDR2 SNEGSKA come from the germline V gene (reference sequence). The CDR3 DNA reads as TGCAGTGCTAGAGATTCCCAGAGAGTCGGGAACACTGAAGCTTTCTTT. This translates into CSARDSQRVGNTEAFF.

There are many counts of this clonotype. The rearrangement links TRBV29-1 to TRBJ2-5, with 7 bases matching TRBD1. The CDR3 consists of 13 residues. V shed 7 bases and J 4 bases; nucleotides not matched to a gene: 9. Looked up from germline, CDR1 is SQVTM and CDR2 is ANQGSEA. The CDR3 loop reads CSGGQAKVETQYF. The CDR3, as DNA: TGCAGCGGCGGACAGGCAAAAGTAGAGACCCAGTACTTC.

In its sample, this clonotype was seen many times. The genes are TRBV3-1 and TRBJ2-1; D ambiguous. The length of the CDR3 is 12 residues. The germline V gene encodes CDR1 LGHDT and CDR2 YNNKEL (reference sequence). V was shortened by 4 bases and J by 6 bases, with 7 bases between the two germline ends. The CDR3 nucleotides are TGTGCCAGCAGCCGGGTAGCCAATGAGCAGTTCTTC. It yields the protein CASSRVANEQFF.

This clonotype was seen at least ten times. The V and J genes are TRBV2 and TRBJ1-1; possibly TRBD1 for D (6 bases). This CDR3 is built from 14 residues. Germline V gene lookup returns CDR1 SNHLY and CDR2 FYNNEI. Trimming took 6 bases from V and 7 from J, leaving 18 bases between them. CDR3 nucleotides: TGTGCCAGCAGACAAGGGGGTACAGGTTTTGAAGCTTTCTTT. It yields the protein CASRQGGTGFEAFF. The variable domain in full, completed from reference TRBV2 and TRBJ1-1, reads EPEVTQTPSHQVTQMGQEVILRCVPISNHLYFYWYRQILGQKVEFLVSFYNNEISEKSEIFDDQFSVERPDGSNFTLKIRSTKLEDSAMYFCASRQGGTGFEAFFGQGTRLTVV.

The chain links TRBV11-3 to TRBJ2-1; the D is unclear. The better agreement between TRBJ2-7 and the DNA end casts doubt on the J call. Per the germline V gene, CDR1 is SGHNT and CDR2 is YENEEA. This CDR3 comprises 14 residues. CDR3 nucleotide sequence: TGTGCCAGCAGCTTAGGATTGGAACTCAATGAGCAGTACTTC. Amino acids: CASSLGLELNEQYF.

There are a few counts of this clonotype. The chain couples TRBV5-1 to TRBJ2-4; D uncertain. CDR3 length equals 17 residues. The V gene lost 4 bases and the J gene lost 0 bases, with 17 bases spanning the gap. The germline CDR1 and CDR2 sequences are SGHRS and YFSETQ. CDR3 DNA: TGCGCCAGCAGCCCCCTTCTGTCGCAATTAGCCAAAAACATTCAGTACTTC. Translated, it gives CASSPLLSQLAKNIQYF.

This clonotype was seen only once. This rearrangement joins TRBV7-9 to TRBJ2-7; 8 nucleotides agree with TRBD2. The CDR3 extends over 17 amino acids. V was pared by 3 bases and J by 3 bases, with 13 bases of the junction left unmatched. CDR1 is SEHNR and CDR2 is FQNEAQ in the germline V gene (reference sequence). Here the CDR3 DNA reads TGTGCCAGCAGCTTGGCCCCCGGCAGCGGGAGACACTACGAGCAGTACTTC. This translates into CASSLAPGSGRHYEQYF. The full variable domain, in which reference TRBV7-9 and TRBJ2-7 provide the parts outside the CDR3, is DTGVSQNPRHKITKRGQNVTFRCDPISEHNRLYWYRQTLGQGPEFLTYFQNEAQLEKSRLLSDRFSAERPKGSFSTLEIQRTEQGDSAMYLCASSLAPGSGRHYEQYFGPGTRLTVT.

This clonotype was seen a handful of times. The chain's CDR3 is CASRGYRDRVNQNTGELFF. The CDR3 bases are TGTGCCAGCAGAGGATACCGGGACAGGGTAAATCAGAACACCGGGGAGCTGTTTTTT. The J gene is TRBJ2-2, the V gene TRBV12-3 or TRBV12-4; TRBD1 matches at 9 bases. CDR3 length: 19 residues. With 6 bases clipped from V and 1 base from J, the junction kept 15 bases outside the gene matches.

This clonotype was seen many times. The chain recombines TRBV19 with TRBJ2-5; 7 positions match TRBD1. CDR1 LNHDA and CDR2 SQIVND come from the germline V gene (reference sequence). The V gene end was trimmed by 5 bases and the J gene end by 5 bases; junction bases not matched to a gene: 11. This CDR3 has 15 amino acids. CDR3 sequence reads: CASSFGQASRETQYF. The CDR3 DNA reads as TGTGCCAGTAGTTTCGGACAGGCGTCAAGGGAGACCCAGTACTTC.

This clonotype was observed many times. The chain joins TRBV20-1 to TRBJ1-1; 9 nucleotides agree with TRBD1. CDR1 and CDR2 from the germline V gene are DFQATT and SNEGSKA (reference sequence). The CDR3 is 15 amino acids. Unmatched junction bases numbered 8, after V lost 6 bases and J lost 0 bases. CDR3 DNA: TGCAGTGCAAACCACAGGGGGCCGATGAACACTGAAGCTTTCTTT. This codes for CSANHRGPMNTEAFF.

This clonotype was observed a handful of times. The V gene is TRBV7-8, the J gene TRBJ1-4; D is unclear. Trimming cost V 2 bases and J 2 bases, with 15 bases left between them. There are 17 residues in the CDR3. Per germline, CDR1 SGHVS and CDR2 FQNEAQ. The CDR3 nucleotides read TGTGCCAGCAGCTTATCGTATAGGCGGCAGACTAATGAAAAACTGTTTTTT. It codes for CASSLSYRRQTNEKLFF.